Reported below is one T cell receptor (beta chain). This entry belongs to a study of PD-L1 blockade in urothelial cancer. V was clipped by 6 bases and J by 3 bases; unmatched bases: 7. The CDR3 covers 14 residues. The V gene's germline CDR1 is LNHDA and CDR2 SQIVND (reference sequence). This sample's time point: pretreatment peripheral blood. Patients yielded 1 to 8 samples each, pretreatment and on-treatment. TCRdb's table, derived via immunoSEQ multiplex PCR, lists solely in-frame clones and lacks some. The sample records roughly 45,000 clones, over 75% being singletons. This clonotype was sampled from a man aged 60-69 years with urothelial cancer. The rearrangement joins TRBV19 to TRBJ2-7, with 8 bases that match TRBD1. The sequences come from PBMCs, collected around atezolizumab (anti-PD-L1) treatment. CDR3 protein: CASSLGTGGYEQYF. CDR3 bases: TGTGCCAGTAGCCTCGGGACAGGAGGCTACGAGCAGTACTTC.